This record looks at one T cell receptor beta chain sequence and its context. These data belong to a study of blood T cell repertoires in COVID-19. Study at large: Donors in the United States, Italy and Spain gave samples during acute or convalescent COVID-19. PBMCs, B-cell-depleted T cells, or T cells provided the cDNA or gDNA that made up the material.

TCRdb's copy holds only in-frame clones and misses some; the assay was immunoSEQ multiplex PCR. The sample carries approximately 130,000 clones, under 85% recorded once. The germline gives CDR1 LNHDA, CDR2 SQIVND (reference sequence). The CDR3 covers 14 residues. The V end was cut by 3 bases, the J end by 5 bases, with 13 bases between. Participants spanned ages roughly 18 to 90 years and resided in 20 to 30 US areas. Donors in Cohort 3 who had recovered were those with two negative PCRs, healthcare professional clearance, or resolution of their symptoms. Material for sequencing was PBMCs or T cells enriched from blood (not recorded which). The chain uses TRBV19 and TRBJ1-1, with unresolved D. This TCR was sampled from a man aged 30 to 39 who had recovered from COVID-19. The CDR3 reads CASSMLNVRTEAFF. CDR3 DNA sequence: TGTGCCAGTAGTATGTTGAATGTACGGACTGAAGCTTTCTTT.